The present T cell receptor beta chain was sequenced within a study of blood T cell repertoires in COVID-19. Original methodology: Reference gene primers were amplified, and this amplification served to estimate nucleated cell counts. Some clones are missing from TCRdb's copy, which holds only in-frame ones; the method was immunoSEQ multiplex PCR. From that table come the V and J calls and clone size; the DNA was used to work out D and trimming. The data show 170,000 or so clones, 60% to 80% seen once. This clonotype was sampled from a woman in her 50s who had recovered from COVID-19. Sequenced sample: PBMCs or T cells enriched from blood (not recorded which).

In DNA form, the CDR3 reads TGTGCCAGCAGCTTAATCAGGACAGAGAGGATCGTTGACTACACCTTC. Translation gives CASSLIRTERIVDYTF. The V call is TRBV7-8, the J call TRBJ1-2, with D possibly matching TRBD1 (6 bases). V lost 2 bases and J lost 10, with 23 bases in between. This CDR3 is built from 16 residues. The germline V gene encodes CDR1 SGHVS and CDR2 FQNEAQ.